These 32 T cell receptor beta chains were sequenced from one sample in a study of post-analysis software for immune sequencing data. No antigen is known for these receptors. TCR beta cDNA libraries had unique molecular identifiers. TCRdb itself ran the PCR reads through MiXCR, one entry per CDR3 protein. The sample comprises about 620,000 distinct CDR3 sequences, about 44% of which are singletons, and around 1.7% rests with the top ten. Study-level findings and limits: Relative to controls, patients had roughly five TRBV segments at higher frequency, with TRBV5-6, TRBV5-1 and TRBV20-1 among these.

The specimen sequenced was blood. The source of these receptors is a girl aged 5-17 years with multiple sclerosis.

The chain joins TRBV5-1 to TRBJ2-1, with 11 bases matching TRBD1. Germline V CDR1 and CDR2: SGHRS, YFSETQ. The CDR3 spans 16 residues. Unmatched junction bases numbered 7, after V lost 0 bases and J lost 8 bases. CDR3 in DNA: TGCGCCAGCAGCTTGGTCTGGACAGGGGGCGGAGATGAGCAGTTCTTC. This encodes CASSLVWTGGGDEQFF.

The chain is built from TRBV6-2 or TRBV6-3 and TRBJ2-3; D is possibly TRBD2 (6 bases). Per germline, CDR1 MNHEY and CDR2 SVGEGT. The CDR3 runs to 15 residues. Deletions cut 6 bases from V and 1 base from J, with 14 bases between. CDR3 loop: CASSLLSGGTDTQYF. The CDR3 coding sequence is TGTGCCAGCAGCCTCCTCTCGGGAGGCACAGATACGCAGTATTTT.

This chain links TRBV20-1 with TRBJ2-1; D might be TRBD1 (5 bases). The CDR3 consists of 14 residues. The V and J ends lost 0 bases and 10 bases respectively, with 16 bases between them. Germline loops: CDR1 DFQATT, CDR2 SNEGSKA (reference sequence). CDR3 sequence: CSARDNIIGAEQFF. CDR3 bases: TGCAGTGCTAGAGATAACATCATAGGGGCGGAGCAGTTCTTC.

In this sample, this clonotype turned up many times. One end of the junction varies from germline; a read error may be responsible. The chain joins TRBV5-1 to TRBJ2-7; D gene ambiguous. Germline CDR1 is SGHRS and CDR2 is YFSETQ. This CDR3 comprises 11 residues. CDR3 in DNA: TGTGCCAGCAGCTTGGGCCACGAGCAGTACTTC. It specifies CASSLGHEQYF.

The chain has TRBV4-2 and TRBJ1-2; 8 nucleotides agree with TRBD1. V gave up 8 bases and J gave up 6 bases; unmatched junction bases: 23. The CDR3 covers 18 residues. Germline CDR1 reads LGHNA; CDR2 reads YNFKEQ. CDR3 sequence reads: CASGEEDIQGAALDGYTF. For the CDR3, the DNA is TGTGCCAGCGGAGAGGAGGATATCCAGGGGGCCGCGCTTGATGGCTACACCTTC.

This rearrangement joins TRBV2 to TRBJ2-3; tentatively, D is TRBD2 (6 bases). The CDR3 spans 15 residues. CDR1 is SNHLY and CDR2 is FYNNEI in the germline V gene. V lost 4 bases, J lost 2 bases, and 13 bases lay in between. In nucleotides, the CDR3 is TGTGCCAGCAGTGCTAGCGCAAGATACACAGATACGCAGTATTTT. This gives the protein CASSASARYTDTQYF.

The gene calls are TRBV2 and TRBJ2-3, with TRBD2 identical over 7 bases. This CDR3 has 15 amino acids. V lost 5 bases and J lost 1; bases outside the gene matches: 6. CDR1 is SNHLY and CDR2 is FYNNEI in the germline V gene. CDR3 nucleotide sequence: TGTGCCAGCAGTTTGAGCGGGACTCGCACAGATACGCAGTATTTT. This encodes CASSLSGTRTDTQYF.

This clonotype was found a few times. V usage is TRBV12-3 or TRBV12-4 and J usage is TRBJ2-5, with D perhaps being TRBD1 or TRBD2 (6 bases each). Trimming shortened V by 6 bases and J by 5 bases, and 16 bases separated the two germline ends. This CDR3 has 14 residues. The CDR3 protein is CASSPSRGGETQYF. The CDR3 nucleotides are TGTGCCAGCAGCCCCTCGAGAGGGGGGGAGACCCAGTACTTC.

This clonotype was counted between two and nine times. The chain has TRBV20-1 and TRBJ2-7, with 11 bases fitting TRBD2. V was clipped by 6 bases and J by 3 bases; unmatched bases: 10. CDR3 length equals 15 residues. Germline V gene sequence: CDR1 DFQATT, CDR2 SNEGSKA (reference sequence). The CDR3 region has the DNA TGCAGTGCAAATCCCATAGCGGGGGGGAACTACGAGCAGTACTTC. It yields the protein CSANPIAGGNYEQYF.

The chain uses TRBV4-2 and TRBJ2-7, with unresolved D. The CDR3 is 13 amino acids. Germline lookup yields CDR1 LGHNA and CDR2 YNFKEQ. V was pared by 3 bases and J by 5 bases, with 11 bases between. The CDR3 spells CASSQGMDDEQYF. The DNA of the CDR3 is TGTGCCAGCAGCCAGGGGATGGACGACGAGCAGTACTTC.

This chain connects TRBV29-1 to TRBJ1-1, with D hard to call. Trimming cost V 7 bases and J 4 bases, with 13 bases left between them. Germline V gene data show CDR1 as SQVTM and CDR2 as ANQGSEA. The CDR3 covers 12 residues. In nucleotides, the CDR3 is TGCAGCGCTGGTGGGTCGGGCACTGAAGCTTTCTTT. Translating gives CSAGGSGTEAFF.

CDR3 region: CASSQEGRLHSYNEQFF. The DNA for the CDR3 is TGTGCCAGCAGCCAAGAGGGTAGGCTTCACTCCTACAATGAGCAGTTCTTC. The chain combines TRBV3-1 with TRBJ2-1, with D uncertain. V was trimmed by 0 bases and J by 0 bases, leaving 12 bases between them. Germline assignment: CDR1 LGHDT and CDR2 YNNKEL (reference sequence). The CDR3 is 17 residues long.

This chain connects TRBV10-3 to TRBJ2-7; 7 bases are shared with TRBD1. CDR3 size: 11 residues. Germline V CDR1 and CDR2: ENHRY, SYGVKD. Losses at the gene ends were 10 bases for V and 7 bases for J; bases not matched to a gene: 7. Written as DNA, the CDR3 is TGTGCCACCTTACAGGGGTGGGAGCAGTACTTC. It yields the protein CATLQGWEQYF.

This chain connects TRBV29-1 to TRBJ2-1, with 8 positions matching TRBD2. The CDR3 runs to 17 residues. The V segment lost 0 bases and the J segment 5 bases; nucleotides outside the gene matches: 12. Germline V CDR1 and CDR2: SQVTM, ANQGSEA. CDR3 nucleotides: TGCAGCGTTGAAGATCCGGGGGGGATCTCCGTCAACAATGAGCAGTTCTTC. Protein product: CSVEDPGGISVNNEQFF.

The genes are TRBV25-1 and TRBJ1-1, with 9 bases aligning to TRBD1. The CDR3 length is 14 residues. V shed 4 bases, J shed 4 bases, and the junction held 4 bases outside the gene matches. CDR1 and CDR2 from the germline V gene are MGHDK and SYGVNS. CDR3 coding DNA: TGTGCCAGCAGTGCACAGGGGGCGCGCACTGAAGCTTTCTTT. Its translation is CASSAQGARTEAFF. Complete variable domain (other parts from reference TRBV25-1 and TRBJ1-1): EADIYQTPRYLVIGTGKKITLECSQTMGHDKMYWYQQDPGMELHLIHYSYGVNSTEKGDLSSESTVSRIRTEHFPLTLESARPSHTSQYLCASSAQGARTEAFFGQGTRLTVV.

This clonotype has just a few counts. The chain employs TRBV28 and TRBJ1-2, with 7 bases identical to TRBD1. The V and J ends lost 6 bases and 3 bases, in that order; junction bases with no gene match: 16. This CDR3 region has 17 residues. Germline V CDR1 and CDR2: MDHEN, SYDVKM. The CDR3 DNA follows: TGTGCCAGCAGCTTAACAGGCCACAGGGGTCCTTACTATGGCTACACCTTC. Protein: CASSLTGHRGPYYGYTF.

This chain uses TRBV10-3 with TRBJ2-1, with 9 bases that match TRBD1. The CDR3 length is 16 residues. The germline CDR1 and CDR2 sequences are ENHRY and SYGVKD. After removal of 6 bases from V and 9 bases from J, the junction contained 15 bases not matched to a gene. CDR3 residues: CAISRGGQGTALEQFF. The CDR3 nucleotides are TGTGCCATCAGCAGAGGGGGACAGGGCACTGCCCTTGAGCAGTTCTTC.

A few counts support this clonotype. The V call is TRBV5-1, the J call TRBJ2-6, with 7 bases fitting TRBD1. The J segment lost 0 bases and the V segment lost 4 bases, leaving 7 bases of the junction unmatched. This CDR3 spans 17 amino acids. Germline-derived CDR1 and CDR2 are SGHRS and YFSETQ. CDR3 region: CASSDDRVNSGANVLTF. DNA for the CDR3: TGCGCCAGCAGCGATGACAGGGTGAACTCTGGGGCCAACGTCCTGACTTTC.

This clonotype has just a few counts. In nucleotides, the CDR3 is TGTGCCAGCAGCTTGAAACTACTAGCGGGAGGCGCAGATACGCAGTATTTT. It yields the protein CASSLKLLAGGADTQYF. The genes are TRBV5-6 and TRBJ2-3, with 12 bases identical to TRBD2. This CDR3 is 17 amino acids long. Trimming took 1 base from V and 4 from J; bases not matched to a gene: 7. Germline-derived CDR1 and CDR2 are SGHDT and YYEEEE.

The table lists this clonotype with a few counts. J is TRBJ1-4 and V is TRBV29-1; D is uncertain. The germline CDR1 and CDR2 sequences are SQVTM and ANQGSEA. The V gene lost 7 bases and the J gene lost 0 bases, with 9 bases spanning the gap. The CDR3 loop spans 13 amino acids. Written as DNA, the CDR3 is TGCAGCGCTGCGGGTGCAACTAATGAAAAACTGTTTTTT. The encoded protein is CSAAGATNEKLFF.

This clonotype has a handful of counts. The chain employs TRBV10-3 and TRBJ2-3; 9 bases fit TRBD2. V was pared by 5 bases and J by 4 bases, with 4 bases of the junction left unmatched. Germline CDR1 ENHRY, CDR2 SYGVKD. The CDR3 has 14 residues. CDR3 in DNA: TGTGCCATCAGTCAGGCGGGAGGGTCAGATACGCAGTATTTT. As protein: CAISQAGGSDTQYF.

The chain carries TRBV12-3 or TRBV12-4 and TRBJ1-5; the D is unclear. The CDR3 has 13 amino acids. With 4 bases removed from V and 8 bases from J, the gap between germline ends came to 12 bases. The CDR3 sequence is CASSSIGLEPQHF. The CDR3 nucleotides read TGTGCCAGCAGTTCAATAGGACTTGAGCCCCAGCATTTT.

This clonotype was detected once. The CDR3 DNA is TGCAGTGCTAGAGATGGACAGGGGGCCGGTGAGCAGTTCTTC. Encoded protein: CSARDGQGAGEQFF. J is TRBJ2-1 and V is TRBV20-1; 11 nucleotides line up with TRBD1. The V and J ends lost 0 bases and 9 bases, in that order; junction bases with no gene match: 4. CDR1 DFQATT and CDR2 SNEGSKA come from the germline V gene (reference sequence). This CDR3 is 14 amino acids long.

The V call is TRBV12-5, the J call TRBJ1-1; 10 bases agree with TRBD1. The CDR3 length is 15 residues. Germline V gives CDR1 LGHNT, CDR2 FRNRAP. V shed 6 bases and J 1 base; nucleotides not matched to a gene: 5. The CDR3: CASGLTGGGNTEAFF. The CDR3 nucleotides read TGTGCTAGTGGCCTGACAGGGGGCGGGAACACTGAAGCTTTCTTT.

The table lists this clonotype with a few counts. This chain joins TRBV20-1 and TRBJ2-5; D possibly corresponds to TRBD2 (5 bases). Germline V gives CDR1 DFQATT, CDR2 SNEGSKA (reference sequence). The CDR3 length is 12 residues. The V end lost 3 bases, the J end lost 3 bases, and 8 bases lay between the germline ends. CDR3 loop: CSASTGEETQYF. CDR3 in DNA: TGCAGTGCTAGTACCGGGGAAGAGACCCAGTACTTC.

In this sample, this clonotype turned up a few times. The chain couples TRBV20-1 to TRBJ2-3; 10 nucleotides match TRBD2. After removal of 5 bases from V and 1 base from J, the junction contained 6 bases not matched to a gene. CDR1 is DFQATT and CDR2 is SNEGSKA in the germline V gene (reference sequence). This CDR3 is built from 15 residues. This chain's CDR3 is CSAGGTSDRTDTQYF. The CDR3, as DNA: TGCAGTGCTGGAGGGACTAGCGACCGCACAGATACGCAGTATTTT.

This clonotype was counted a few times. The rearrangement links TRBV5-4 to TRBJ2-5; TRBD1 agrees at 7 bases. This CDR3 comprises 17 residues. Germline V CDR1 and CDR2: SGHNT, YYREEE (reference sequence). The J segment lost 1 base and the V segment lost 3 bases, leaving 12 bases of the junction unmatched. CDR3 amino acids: CASSSGGPSISQETQYF. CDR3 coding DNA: TGTGCCAGCAGCTCAGGGGGACCATCGATTTCCCAAGAGACCCAGTACTTC.

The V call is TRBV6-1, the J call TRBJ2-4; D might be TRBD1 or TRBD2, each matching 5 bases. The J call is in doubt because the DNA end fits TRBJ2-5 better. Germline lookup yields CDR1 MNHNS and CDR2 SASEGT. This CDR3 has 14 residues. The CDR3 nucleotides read TGTGCCAGCAGTGAAGTGGGGGACGTGGAGACCCAGTACTTC. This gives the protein CASSEVGDVETQYF.

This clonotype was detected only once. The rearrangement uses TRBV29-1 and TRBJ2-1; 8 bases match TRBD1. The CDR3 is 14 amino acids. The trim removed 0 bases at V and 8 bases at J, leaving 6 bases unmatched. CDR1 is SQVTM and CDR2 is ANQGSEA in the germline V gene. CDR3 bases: TGCAGCGTTGAAGAGAGAGGACAGGGTGATGAGCAGTTCTTC. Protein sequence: CSVEERGQGDEQFF.

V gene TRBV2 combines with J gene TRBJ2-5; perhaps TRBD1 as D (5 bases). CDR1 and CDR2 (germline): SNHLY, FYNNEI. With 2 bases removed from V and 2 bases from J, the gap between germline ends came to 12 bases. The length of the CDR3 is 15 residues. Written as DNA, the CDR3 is TGTGCCAGCAGTGAACTCATTACAGGTCAAGAGACCCAGTACTTC. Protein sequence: CASSELITGQETQYF.

Written as DNA, the CDR3 is TGTGCCAGCAGCTTAGATTATCCGTCTTCGGCTTTCTTT. It encodes CASSLDYPSSAFF. The rearrangement uses TRBV7-9 and TRBJ1-1; D unresolved. CDR1 is SEHNR and CDR2 is FQNEAQ in the germline V gene (reference sequence). V lost 1 base, J lost 11 bases, and 14 bases lay in between. The CDR3 is made up of 13 amino acids. Full variable domain (remainder filled in from reference TRBV7-9 and TRBJ1-1): DTGVSQNPRHKITKRGQNVTFRCDPISEHNRLYWYRQTLGQGPEFLTYFQNEAQLEKSRLLSDRFSAERPKGSFSTLEIQRTEQGDSAMYLCASSLDYPSSAFFGQGTRLTVV.

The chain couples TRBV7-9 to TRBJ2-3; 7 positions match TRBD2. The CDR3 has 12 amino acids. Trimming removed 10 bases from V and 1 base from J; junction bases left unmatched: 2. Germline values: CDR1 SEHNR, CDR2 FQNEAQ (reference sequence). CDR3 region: CATAGGTDTQYF. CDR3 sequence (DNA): TGTGCCACCGCGGGGGGCACAGATACGCAGTATTTT.